This T cell receptor (beta chain) was sequenced during a study of CD8+ T cells in alopecia areata. Overall study: Tofacitinib ran 6 to 18 months, followed by 6 months off drug. Study-level findings and limits: Scalp samples also contribute reads from the resident alphabeta T cells found in normal skin.

Sequencing relied on a cDNA template that was reverse transcribed from extracted RNA. Libraries were prepared by immunoSEQ multiplex PCR; TCRdb keeps only in-frame clonotypes and omits some of them. The profile shows more than 85,000 clones, about 45% of them singletons. Note on this clone: Its matching antigen is unknown.

V lost 5 bases and J lost 5; bases outside the gene matches: 14. CDR3 size: 16 residues. Germline V lookup: CDR1 SGHTA, CDR2 FQGNSA. It was from alopecia areata patients that lesional scalp punch biopsies and peripheral blood were collected. PBMC-derived CD4+ and CD8+ T cells were sorted. The chain employs TRBV7-2 and TRBJ2-5, with 7 bases identical to TRBD2. Input material: CD4+ T cells sorted from blood. This TCR was recovered from a human donor with alopecia areata. Here the CDR3 reads CASSPTGTILFETQYF. CDR3 in DNA: TGTGCCAGCAGCCCGACCGGGACTATACTTTTCGAGACCCAGTACTTC.